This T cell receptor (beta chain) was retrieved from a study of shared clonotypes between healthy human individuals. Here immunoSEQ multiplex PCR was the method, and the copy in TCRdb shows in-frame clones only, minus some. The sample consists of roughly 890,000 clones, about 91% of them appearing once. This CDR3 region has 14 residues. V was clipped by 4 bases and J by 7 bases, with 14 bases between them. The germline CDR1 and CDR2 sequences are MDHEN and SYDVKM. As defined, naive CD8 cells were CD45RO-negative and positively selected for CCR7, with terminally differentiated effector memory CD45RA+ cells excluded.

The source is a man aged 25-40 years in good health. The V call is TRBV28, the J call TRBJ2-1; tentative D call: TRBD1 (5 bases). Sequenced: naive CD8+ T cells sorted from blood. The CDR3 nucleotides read TGTGCCAGCAGTTCAGGGCCCGGCAGAAATGAGCAGTTCTTC. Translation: CASSSGPGRNEQFF. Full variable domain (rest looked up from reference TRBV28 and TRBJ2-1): DVKVTQSSRYLVKRTGEKVFLECVQDMDHENMFWYRQDPGLGLRLIYFSYDVKMKEKGDIPEGYSVSREKKERFSLILESASTNQTSMYLCASSSGPGRNEQFFGPGTRLTVL.